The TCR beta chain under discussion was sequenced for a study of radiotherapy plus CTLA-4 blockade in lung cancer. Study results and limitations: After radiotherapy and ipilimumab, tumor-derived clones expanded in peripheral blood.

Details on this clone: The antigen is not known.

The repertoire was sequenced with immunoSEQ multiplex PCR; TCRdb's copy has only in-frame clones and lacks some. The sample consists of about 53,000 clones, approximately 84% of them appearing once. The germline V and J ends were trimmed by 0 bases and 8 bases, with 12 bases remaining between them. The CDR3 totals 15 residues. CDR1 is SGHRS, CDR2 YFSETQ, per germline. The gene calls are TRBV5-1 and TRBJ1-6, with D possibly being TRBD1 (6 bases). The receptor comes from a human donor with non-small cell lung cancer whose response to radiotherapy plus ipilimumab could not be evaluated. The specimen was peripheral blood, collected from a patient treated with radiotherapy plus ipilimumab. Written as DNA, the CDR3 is TGCGCCAGCAGCTTGGATACAGGGTGGGATTCACCCCTCCACTTT. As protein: CASSLDTGWDSPLHF.